This TCR beta chain was profiled in a study of blood T cells in healthy people across ages (dated by TCRdb to 2013 to 2016). Concerning the study at large: Template switching captured roughly one uniquely barcoded TCR beta cDNA molecule per two T cells in model experiments. Donors were grouped into four age groups: young (average roughly 15 years), middle-aged (around 39), aged (around 60) and long-lived (about 90). Using the same blood draw, the study looked at two additional independent replicas of 1 million unique cDNA reads for two donors, one aged 18 to 30 and the other aged 80 or older. Using deep sequencing normalized with unique cDNA molecular identifiers, the study measured how TCR beta repertoire diversity changes with age. Donors of different ages were randomly distributed across sequencing lanes to avoid experimental bias. Study-level results and caveats: Estimates of total diversity based on one million sequenced T cells were considered lower bounds and underestimates. Observed TCR beta diversity correlated strongly with the percentage of naive T cells measured by flow cytometry. Compared with the aged group, the long-lived group had more naive CD4+ T cells, fewer expanded clones and increased TCR diversity, a pattern suggesting age selection. As age increased, observed TCR beta diversity per million T cells dropped in a roughly linear way, and a significant reduction was already evident by age 40. Because profiling used bulk unsorted PBMCs, naive and antigen-experienced compartments could not be compared conclusively. The CMV infection status of donors was not known, potentially confounding age-related changes in expanded clonotypes.

The approximately 39 donors, aged roughly 6 to 95 years, were systemically healthy Caucasian individuals from Russia. Approximately 9.3 milliliters of peripheral blood were drawn from each donor into EDTA-treated Vacutainer tubes. Ficoll-Paque density-gradient centrifugation was used to isolate PBMCs, with at least 6.5 million per sample. Trizol reagent was used to extract total RNA from the PBMCs, yielding at least 5.5 micrograms per sample. Naive CD45RAhigh/CD27high T cell percentages were measured by flow cytometry on a PBMC aliquot from every donor. Points on this clonotype: The target of this receptor is not known. The input lacks base qualities; no much larger clone sits a single base away.

Library prep was done by 5' RACE. The sample was run on an Illumina HiSeq 2500. A second roughly 6 to 11 cycle PCR used a sample-barcoded 5' primer and a J-beta primer mix. A unique molecular identifier was introduced onto each TCR beta cDNA molecule by a template-switch 5' adaptor carrying 12 random nucleotides. At least 2.5 million CDR3-containing paired-end reads were obtained from each sample. First-strand cDNA was synthesized from all RNA with the Mint cDNA synthesis kit, primed by a TRBC-specific oligonucleotide. All cDNA was treated with uracil-DNA glycosylase and then went through a first 18-cycle PCR with the universal primers M1SS and BC2_uni_R. The paper's data handling went like this. For normalization, 1 million high-quality reads were randomly selected from each sample, with every read carrying a distinct molecular identifier. Reads with shared molecular identifiers were discarded instead of being binned into consensus sequences. CDR3 identification, clonotype clustering and error correction used MiTCR with a Q25 quality threshold and the strictest error-elimination algorithm. A nonparametric unseen species model with Euler transformation was used to estimate lower-bound total TCR beta diversity. The public sequencing data were trimmed at Q25 with fastp and processed into clonotypes with MiXCR by TCRdb, which kept only in-frame beta chains. Every distinct CDR3 protein forms one entry, paired with its most common genes and DNA. The V and J calls reflect TCRdb's pipeline rather than the authors' work. The sample data list about 780,000 distinct CDR3 sequences, and less than 60% of these were observed just once. 15% to 20% of the sample belongs to the ten largest clones.

Counted from cysteine to phenylalanine, this CDR3 has 13 amino acids. The only DNA kept is the CDR3, 39 bases in frame from the first base. From a lookup of the germline V gene, CDR1 and CDR2 are SQVTM and ANQGSEA. V sheds 4 bases and J sheds 8 bases, leaving 15 bases between their ends. This TCR derives from an elderly man in good health. Recombination linked TRBV29-1 to TRBJ2-1; TRBD2 is perhaps the D gene, given 5 matching bases. Sequencing was done on a sample of blood. Read as DNA, the sequence is TGCAGCGTTGTCGCAACGGGCGGGTATGAGCAGTTCTTC. It specifies CSVVATGGYEQFF.